This entry features one T cell receptor beta chain sequence. This clonotype was recorded a few times. Its specific antigen is unknown. Relative to the germline gene, one junction end is altered; a read error may explain this. Donors were 39 systemically healthy Caucasian individuals from Russia aged roughly 6 to 90 years. Each donor gave 8 to 10 milliliters of peripheral blood, drawn into EDTA-treated Vacutainer tubes. Ficoll-Paque density-gradient centrifugation was used to isolate PBMCs, with at least 7 million per sample. Trizol reagent was used to extract total RNA from PBMCs, with at least 6 micrograms per sample. For every donor, an aliquot of PBMCs went through flow cytometry to measure the percentages of naive CD45RAhigh/CD27high T cells. This specimen comes from a study of blood T cells in healthy people across ages (dated by TCRdb to 2014 to 2015). At the level of the whole study: In model experiments, template switching captured roughly one uniquely barcoded TCR beta cDNA molecule for every two T cells. To avoid experimental bias, donors of different ages were spread randomly across the sequencing lanes. The donors were split into four age groups: young (average around 15 years), middle-aged (roughly 42), aged (about 62) and long-lived (roughly 86). Using deep sequencing normalized with unique cDNA molecular identifiers, the study measured how TCR beta repertoire diversity changes with age. The study analyzed two additional independent replicas of 1 million unique cDNA reads from the same blood draw for two donors, one aged 18 to 29 and one aged 80 or older.

Broad study findings and their caveats: Estimates of total diversity based on one million sequenced T cells were considered lower bounds and underestimates. Donor CMV infection status was unknown, potentially confounding age-related changes in expanded clonotypes. A strong correlation was found between observed TCR beta diversity and the percentage of naive T cells measured by flow cytometry. Compared with the aged group, the long-lived group had more naive CD4+ T cells, fewer expanded clones and increased TCR diversity, a pattern suggesting age selection. As age increased, observed TCR beta diversity per million T cells dropped in a roughly linear way, and a significant reduction was already evident by age 40. Conclusive comparison of naive and antigen-experienced compartments was prevented by the profiling of bulk unsorted PBMCs.

According to the germline V gene (reference sequence), CDR1 reads SGHAT and CDR2 reads FQDESV. The CDR3 starts with the cysteine, ends with the phenylalanine, and has 14 residues. The DNA shown is the 42-base CDR3, in frame from base 1. The library was built by means of 5' RACE. Data came from an Illumina HiSeq 2500. A second PCR of roughly 7 to 11 cycles was performed with a sample-barcoded 5' primer and a J-beta primer mix. A unique molecular identifier was introduced onto each TCR beta cDNA molecule by a template-switch 5' adaptor carrying 12 random nucleotides. Each sample yielded at least 3 million CDR3-containing paired-end reads. All of the RNA was converted into first-strand cDNA using the Mint cDNA synthesis kit, with a TRBC-specific oligonucleotide serving as the primer. After uracil-DNA glycosylase treatment, a first 18-cycle PCR used universal primers M1SS and BC2_uni_R on all cDNA. In the paper's pipeline: For normalization, 1 million high-quality reads, each with a distinct molecular identifier, were randomly selected from each sample. Reads with shared molecular identifiers were discarded instead of being binned into consensus sequences. MiTCR, set to a Q25 quality threshold and the strictest error-elimination algorithm, was used for CDR3 identification, clonotype clustering and error correction. A nonparametric unseen species model with Euler transformation was used to estimate lower-bound total TCR beta diversity. TCRdb cleaned the public reads at Q25 with fastp, built clones with MiXCR and kept in-frame beta chains. Records with the same CDR3 protein are collapsed into one entry carrying the most frequent genes and DNA. The V and J calls shown here were made by TCRdb, not taken from the authors' results. Counted in this sample were hundreds of thousands of distinct CDR3 sequences; about a third of them appeared once. The ten largest clonotypes hold approximately 15% of the sample.

The receptor was derived from a woman of 80 years or more in good health. Donor details come from another sample of the same person, matched by shared clones. Material: blood. This receptor chain uses TRBV11-1 and TRBJ2-1; 13 of the junction bases match TRBD2. The CDR3 loop reads CASSGTSGGASGIF. In nucleotides, the sequence is TGTGCCAGCAGCGGTACTAGCGGGGGGGCGAGCGGGATCTTC. The reference TRBV11-1 and TRBJ2-1 proteins fill in what lies around the CDR3, so the full variable domain reads EAEVAQSPRYKITEKSQAVAFWCDPISGHATLYWYRQILGQGPELLVQFQDESVVDDSQLPKDRFSAERLKGVDSTLKIQPAELGDSAMYLCASSGTSGGASGIFGPGTRLTVL.